This T cell receptor (beta chain) was recovered during a study of OX40 agonist ivuxolimab in advanced cancers. For the study at large: The dose of intravenous ivuxolimab that patients received every 2 weeks ranged from 0.01 to 10 mg/kg. The study, taken as a whole, reports: Expanded clones belonging to CD8+ T cells outnumbered, on average, those of CD4+.

With regard to this clone: Antigen: not known.

V was pared by 5 bases and J by 7 bases, with 8 bases of the junction left unmatched. From germline, CDR1 is SGHTA and CDR2 FQGNSA. The CDR3 runs 15 residues. Method: immunoSEQ multiplex PCR; TCRdb's copy keeps in-frame clones and lacks some. The sample has some 83,000 clones; around 84% are singletons. Patients with a history of autoimmune disease or on systemic immunosuppression were excluded. The chain uses TRBV7-2 and TRBJ2-1, with 10 bases matching TRBD2. This TCR was recovered from an adult with an advanced solid tumor such as melanoma, head and neck, liver or kidney cancer. The sequencing here drew on CD4+ or CD8+ T cells sorted from blood, taken in a trial of the OX40 agonist ivuxolimab. In DNA form, the CDR3 reads TGTGCCAGCAGCCGTAGCGGGAGGACGGTGAATGAGCAGTTCTTC. Protein: CASSRSGRTVNEQFF.